This T cell receptor beta chain was retrieved from a study of cytomegalovirus exposure and HLA in healthy donors. The germline CDR1 and CDR2 sequences are KGHSH and LQKENI. Trimming took off 2 bases at V and 0 bases at J, with 14 bases between the two ends. The CDR3 sequence is 18 residues long. This clone was detected only a few times. What it binds is unknown. General observations from the study: In terms of immune exposure information, only CMV serostatus was available. Later on, analysis showed that most CMV-associated TCR beta chains appeared to be HLA-restricted. According to a later analysis, donors in an Asian-associated ancestry cluster reportedly had fewer N-insertions than the approximately 620-donor mean.

PCR used 60 Vbeta primers and 13 Jbeta primers. Here immunoSEQ multiplex PCR was the method, and the copy in TCRdb shows in-frame clones only, minus some. This sample has more than 90,000 clones, with roughly three quarters found just once. This chain connects TRBV18 to TRBJ1-6; no clear D gene. Sequencing was performed on PBMCs. The sequence came from a female donor in good health and CMV-seronegative. The CDR3 DNA reads TGTGCCAGCTCACCAATACGACTGGAAGACTCCTATAATTCACCCCTCCACTTT. Protein: CASSPIRLEDSYNSPLHF.